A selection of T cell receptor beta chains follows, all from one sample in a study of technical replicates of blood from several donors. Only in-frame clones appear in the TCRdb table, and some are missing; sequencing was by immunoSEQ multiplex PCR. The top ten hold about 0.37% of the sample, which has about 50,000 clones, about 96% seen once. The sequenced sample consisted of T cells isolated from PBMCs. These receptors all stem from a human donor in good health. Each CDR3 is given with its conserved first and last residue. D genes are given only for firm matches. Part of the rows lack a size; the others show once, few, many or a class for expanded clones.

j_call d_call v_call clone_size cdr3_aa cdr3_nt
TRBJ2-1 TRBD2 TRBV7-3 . CASSFRLAGNEQFF TGTGCCAGCAGCTTTCGACTAGCGGGGAATGAGCAGTTCTTC
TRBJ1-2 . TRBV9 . CASSVGQYLYGYTF TGTGCCAGCAGCGTGGGGCAGTACCTCTATGGCTACACCTTC
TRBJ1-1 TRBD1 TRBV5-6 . CASSWDRGDTEAFF TGTGCCAGCAGCTGGGACAGGGGGGACACTGAAGCTTTCTTT
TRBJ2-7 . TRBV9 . CASSVAGFDEQYF TGTGCCAGCAGCGTAGCAGGTTTCGACGAGCAGTACTTC
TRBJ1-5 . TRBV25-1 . CASKPFRGSHQPQHF TGTGCCAGCAAACCCTTTAGGGGATCACATCAGCCCCAGCATTTT
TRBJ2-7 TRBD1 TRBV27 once CASSFLSGQGSYEQYF TGTGCCAGCAGTTTTTTATCGGGACAGGGATCCTACGAGCAGTACTTC
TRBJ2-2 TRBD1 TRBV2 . CASRARTGRTGELFF TGTGCCAGCAGAGCCCGGACAGGGCGGACCGGGGAGCTGTTTTTT
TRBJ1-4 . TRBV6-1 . CASTKLGHTNEKLFF TGTGCCAGCACAAAACTGGGGCACACTAATGAAAAACTGTTTTTT
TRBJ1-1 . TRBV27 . CASSFTGANTEAFF TGTGCCAGCAGTTTTACGGGAGCCAACACTGAAGCTTTCTTT
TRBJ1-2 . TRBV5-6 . CASSLSGWAGYGYTF TGTGCCAGCAGCTTGTCGGGCTGGGCGGGCTATGGCTACACCTTC
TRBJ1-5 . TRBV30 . CAYDSGNQPQHF TGTGCCTACGACAGTGGCAATCAGCCCCAGCATTTT
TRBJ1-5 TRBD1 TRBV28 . CASTLEGDREGSNQPQHF TGTGCCAGCACACTCGAAGGGGACAGGGAAGGAAGCAATCAGCCCCAGCATTTT
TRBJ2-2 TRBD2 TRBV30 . CAWTTTGLAGAGELFF TGTGCCTGGACCACTACGGGACTAGCGGGAGCCGGGGAGCTGTTTTTT
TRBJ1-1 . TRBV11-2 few CASSLTSTGKAEAFF TGTGCCAGCAGCTTAACGTCAACAGGGAAGGCTGAAGCTTTCTTT
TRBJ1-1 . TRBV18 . CASSEVENTEAFF TGTGCCAGTTCCGAGGTAGAGAACACTGAAGCTTTCTTT
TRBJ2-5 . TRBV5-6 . CASSFGGAETQYF TGTGCCAGCAGCTTTGGAGGGGCAGAGACCCAGTACTTC
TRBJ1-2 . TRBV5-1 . CASSSDSRSNYGYTF TGCGCCAGCAGCTCTGACAGCCGATCTAACTATGGCTACACCTTC
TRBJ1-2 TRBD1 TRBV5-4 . CASSADREAYGYTF TGTGCCAGCAGTGCGGACAGGGAGGCCTATGGCTACACCTTC
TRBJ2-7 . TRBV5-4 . CASSLDGYEQYF TGTGCCAGCAGCTTGGACGGCTACGAGCAGTACTTC
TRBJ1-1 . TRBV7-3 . CASSSHRDTEAFF TGTGCCAGCAGCTCCCACAGGGACACTGAAGCTTTCTTT
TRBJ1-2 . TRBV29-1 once CSVAARGYGYTF TGCAGCGTTGCTGCGCGGGGCTATGGCTACACCTTC
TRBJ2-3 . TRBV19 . CASSPEKQITDTQYF TGTGCCAGTAGTCCAGAAAAACAGATCACAGATACGCAGTATTTT
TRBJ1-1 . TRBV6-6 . CASSYTLGATEAFF TGTGCCAGCAGTTACACTCTGGGGGCAACTGAAGCTTTCTTT
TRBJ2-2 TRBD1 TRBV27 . CASSLVAGGHTGELFF TGTGCCAGCAGTTTGGTTGCAGGGGGTCACACCGGGGAGCTGTTTTTT
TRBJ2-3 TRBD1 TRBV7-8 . CAGGQTFTDTQYF TGTGCCGGGGGACAGACCTTCACAGATACGCAGTATTTT
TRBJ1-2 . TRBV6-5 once CASSVQGTVYGYTF TGTGCCAGCAGCGTACAGGGCACCGTCTATGGCTACACCTTC
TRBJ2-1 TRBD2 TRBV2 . CASTPGLAGGYEQFF TGTGCCAGCACCCCGGGACTAGCGGGAGGCTATGAGCAGTTCTTC
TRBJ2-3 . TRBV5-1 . CASSLEGTAPKSGYTDTQYF TGCGCCAGCAGCTTGGAAGGGACGGCGCCTAAGAGCGGGTACACAGATACGCAGTATTTT
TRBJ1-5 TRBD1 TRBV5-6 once CASSLEGTGNQPQHF TGTGCCAGCAGCTTGGAAGGGACAGGGAATCAGCCCCAGCATTTT
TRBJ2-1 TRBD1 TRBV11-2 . CASSHYRGQGSYNEQFF TGTGCCAGCAGCCACTATAGGGGACAGGGCTCCTACAATGAGCAGTTCTTC
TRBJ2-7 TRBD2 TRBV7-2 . CASSNTGLGDEQYF TGTGCCAGCAGTAACACGGGACTAGGGGACGAGCAGTACTTC
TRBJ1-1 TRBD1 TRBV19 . CASSRGQGLNTEAFF TGTGCCAGTAGTCGAGGACAGGGTCTTAACACTGAAGCTTTCTTT
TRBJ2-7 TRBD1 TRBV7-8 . CASSLEVRTGVHEQYF TGTGCCAGCAGCTTAGAAGTTCGGACAGGGGTACACGAGCAGTACTTC
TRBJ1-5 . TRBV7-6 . CASRSQGTGNGPSHQPQHF TGTGCCAGCAGATCCCAGGGAACAGGGAATGGACCTTCCCATCAGCCCCAGCATTTT
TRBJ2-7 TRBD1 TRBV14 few CASSHGTGKYEQYF TGTGCCAGCAGCCATGGGACAGGGAAATACGAGCAGTACTTC
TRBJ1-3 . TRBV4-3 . CASSQGAGGNTIYF TGCGCCAGCAGCCAAGGCGCAGGGGGAAACACCATATATTTT
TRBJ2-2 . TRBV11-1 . CASSLSLLGAGELFF TGTGCCAGCAGCTTGAGTCTACTAGGAGCCGGGGAGCTGTTTTTT
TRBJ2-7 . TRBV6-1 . CASNPGNKVYEQYF TGTGCCAGCAACCCAGGGAATAAGGTATACGAGCAGTACTTC
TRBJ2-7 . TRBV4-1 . CASSQDKSYEQYF TGCGCCAGCAGCCAAGATAAGAGCTACGAGCAGTACTTC
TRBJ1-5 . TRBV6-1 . CASSEGWGHINQPQHF TGTGCCAGCAGTGAAGGATGGGGACATATCAATCAGCCCCAGCATTTT
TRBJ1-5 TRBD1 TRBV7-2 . CASSLMGQYNQPQHF TGTGCCAGCAGCTTAATGGGACAGTACAATCAGCCCCAGCATTTT
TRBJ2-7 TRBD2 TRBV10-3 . CAISEGGRFNEQYF TGTGCCATCAGTGAGGGCGGGAGATTCAACGAGCAGTACTTC
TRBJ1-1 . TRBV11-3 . CASSADFRAFF TGTGCCAGCAGCGCGGATTTTAGGGCTTTCTTT
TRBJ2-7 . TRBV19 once CASSITDSYEQYF TGTGCCAGTAGTATTACAGACAGCTACGAGCAGTACTTC
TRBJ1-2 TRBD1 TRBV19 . CASRGQGVYYGYTF TGTGCCAGTAGGGGACAGGGGGTATACTATGGCTACACCTTC
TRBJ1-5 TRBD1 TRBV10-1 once CASNHRGGHQPQHF TGCGCCAGCAATCACAGGGGGGGGCATCAGCCCCAGCATTTT
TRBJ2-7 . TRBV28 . CASLKRREQYF TGTGCCAGCCTAAAGAGGAGGGAGCAGTACTTC
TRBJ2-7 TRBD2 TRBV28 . CASSLLAGGREQYF TGTGCCAGCAGTTTACTAGCGGGAGGGAGAGAGCAGTACTTC
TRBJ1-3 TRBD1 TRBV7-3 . CASSLAGGSGNTIYF TGTGCCAGCAGCTTGGCAGGGGGCAGTGGAAACACCATATATTTT
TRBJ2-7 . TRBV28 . CATRGTGPYEQYF TGTGCCACCCGCGGAACAGGCCCTTACGAGCAGTACTTC
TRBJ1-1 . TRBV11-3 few CASSLDRDTEAFF TGTGCCAGCAGCTTAGATCGGGACACTGAAGCTTTCTTT
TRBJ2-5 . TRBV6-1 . CASSEAPGVQETQYF TGTGCCAGCAGTGAAGCGCCGGGAGTACAAGAGACCCAGTACTTC
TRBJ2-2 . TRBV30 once CAWSVGTMNTGELFF TGTGCCTGGAGTGTAGGGACAATGAACACCGGGGAGCTGTTTTTT
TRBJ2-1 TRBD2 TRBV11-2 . CASSFNPLAVNEQFF TGTGCCAGCAGCTTTAACCCGCTAGCGGTAAATGAGCAGTTCTTC
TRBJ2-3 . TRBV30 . CAWSLTDTQYF TGTGCCTGGAGTCTCACAGATACGCAGTATTTT
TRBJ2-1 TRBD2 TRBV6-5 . CASSWLAGENEQFF TGTGCCAGCAGTTGGCTAGCGGGAGAAAATGAGCAGTTCTTC
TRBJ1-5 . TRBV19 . CASSILGRHQPQHF TGTGCCAGTAGTATACTGGGCCGCCATCAGCCCCAGCATTTT